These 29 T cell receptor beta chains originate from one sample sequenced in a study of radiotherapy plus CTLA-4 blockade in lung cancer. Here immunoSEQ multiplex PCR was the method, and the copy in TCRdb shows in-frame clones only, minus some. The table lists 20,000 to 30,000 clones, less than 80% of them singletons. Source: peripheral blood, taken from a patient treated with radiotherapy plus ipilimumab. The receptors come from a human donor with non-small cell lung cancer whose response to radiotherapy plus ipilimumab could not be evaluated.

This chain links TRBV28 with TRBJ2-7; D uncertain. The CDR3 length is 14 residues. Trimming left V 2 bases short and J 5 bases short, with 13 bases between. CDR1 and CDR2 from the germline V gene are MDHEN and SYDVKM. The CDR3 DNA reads TGTGCCAGCAGTTTACCGGTTTCCCTACACGAGCAGTACTTC. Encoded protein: CASSLPVSLHEQYF.

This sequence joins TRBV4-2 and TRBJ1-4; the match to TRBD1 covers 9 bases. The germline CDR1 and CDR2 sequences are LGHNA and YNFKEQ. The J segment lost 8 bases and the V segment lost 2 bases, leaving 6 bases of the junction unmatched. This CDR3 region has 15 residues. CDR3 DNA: TGTGCCAGCAGCCAAACGGGGACAGGGCGGGAAAAACTGTTTTTT. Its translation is CASSQTGTGREKLFF.

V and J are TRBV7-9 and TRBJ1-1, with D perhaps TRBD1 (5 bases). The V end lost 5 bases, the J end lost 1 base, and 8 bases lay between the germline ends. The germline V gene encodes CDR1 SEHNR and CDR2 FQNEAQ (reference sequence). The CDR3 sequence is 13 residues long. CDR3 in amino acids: CASSLQENTEAFF. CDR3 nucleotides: TGTGCCAGCAGCCTACAGGAGAACACTGAAGCTTTCTTT.

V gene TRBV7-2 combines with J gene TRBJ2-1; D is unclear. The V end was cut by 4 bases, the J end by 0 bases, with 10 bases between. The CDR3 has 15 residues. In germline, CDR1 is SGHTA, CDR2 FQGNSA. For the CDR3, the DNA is TGTGCCAGCAGCTACAGCCTTATCTCCTACAATGAGCAGTTCTTC. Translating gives CASSYSLISYNEQFF.

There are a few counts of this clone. The CDR3: CATNPQGAGSNQPQHF. CDR3 sequence (DNA): TGTGCCACTAATCCACAGGGGGCAGGGAGCAATCAGCCCCAGCATTTT. The chain carries TRBV10-3 and TRBJ1-5, with 9 bases lining up with TRBD1. The germline CDR1 and CDR2 sequences are ENHRY and SYGVKD. The ends lost 10 bases at V and 1 base at J; junction bases unmatched: 11. The CDR3 has 16 residues.

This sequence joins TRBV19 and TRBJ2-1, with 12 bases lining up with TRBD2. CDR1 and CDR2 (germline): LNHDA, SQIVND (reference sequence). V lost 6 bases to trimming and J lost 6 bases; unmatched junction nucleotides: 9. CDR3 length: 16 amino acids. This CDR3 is CASRRLAGAGSNEQFF. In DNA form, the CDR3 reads TGTGCCAGTAGGCGACTAGCGGGAGCTGGGTCCAATGAGCAGTTCTTC.

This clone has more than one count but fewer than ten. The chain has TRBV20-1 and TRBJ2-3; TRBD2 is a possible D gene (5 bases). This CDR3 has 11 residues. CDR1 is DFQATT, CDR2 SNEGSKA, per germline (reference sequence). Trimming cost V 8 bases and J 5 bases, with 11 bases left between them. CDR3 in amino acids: CSPTEGDTQYF. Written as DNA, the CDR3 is TGCAGTCCAACCGAGGGAGATACGCAGTATTTT.

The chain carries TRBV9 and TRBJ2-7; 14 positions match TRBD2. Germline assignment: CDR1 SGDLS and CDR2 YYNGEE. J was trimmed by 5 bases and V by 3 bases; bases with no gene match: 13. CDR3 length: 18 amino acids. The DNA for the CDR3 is TGTGCCAGCAGCGCCCAGCCGGGACTAGCGGGAGAAAACGACGAGCAGTACTTC. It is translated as CASSAQPGLAGENDEQYF.

The DNA for the CDR3 is TGTGCCAGCCGAGAGACGGGGTCGGGCCAGCCCCAGCATTTT. This codes for CASRETGSGQPQHF. The chain employs TRBV6-1 and TRBJ1-5; D is ambiguous. Germline V CDR1 and CDR2: MNHNS, SASEGT. Trimming stripped 8 bases from V and 7 bases from J, with 18 bases between. This CDR3 is built from 14 residues.

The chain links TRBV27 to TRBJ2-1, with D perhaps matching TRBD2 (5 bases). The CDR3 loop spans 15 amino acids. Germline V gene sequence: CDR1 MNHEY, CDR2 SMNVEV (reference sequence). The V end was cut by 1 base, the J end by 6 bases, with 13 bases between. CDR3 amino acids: CASSLYSALPNEQFF. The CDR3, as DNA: TGTGCCAGCAGTTTATATAGCGCCTTACCCAATGAGCAGTTCTTC.

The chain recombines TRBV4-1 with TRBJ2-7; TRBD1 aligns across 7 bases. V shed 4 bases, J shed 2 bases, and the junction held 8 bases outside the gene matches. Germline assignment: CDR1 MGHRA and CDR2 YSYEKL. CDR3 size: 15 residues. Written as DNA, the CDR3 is TGCGCCAGCAGCCCTAGGACAGGAGCTGCCTACGAGCAGTACTTC. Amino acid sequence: CASSPRTGAAYEQYF.

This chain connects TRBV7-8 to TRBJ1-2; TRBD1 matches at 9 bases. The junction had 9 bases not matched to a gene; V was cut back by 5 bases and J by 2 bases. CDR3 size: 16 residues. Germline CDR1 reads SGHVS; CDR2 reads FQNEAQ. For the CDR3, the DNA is TGTGCCAGCAGCCATAGATTCGACAGGGGGAACTATGGCTACACCTTC. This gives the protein CASSHRFDRGNYGYTF. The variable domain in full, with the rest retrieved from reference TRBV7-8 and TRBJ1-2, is GAGVSQSPRYKVAKRGQDVALRCDPISGHVSLFWYQQALGQGPEFLTYFQNEAQLDKSGLPSDRFFAERPEGSVSTLKIQRTQQEDSAVYLCASSHRFDRGNYGYTFGSGTRLTVV.

The CDR3 DNA reads as TGTGCCAGCAGCAATAGCGGGAGGGCCGGCGAGACCCAGTACTTC. Translating gives CASSNSGRAGETQYF. The chain links TRBV7-2 to TRBJ2-5, with TRBD2 matching 11 bases. CDR1 and CDR2 (germline): SGHTA, FQGNSA. The J segment lost 5 bases and the V segment lost 5 bases, leaving 7 bases of the junction unmatched. This CDR3 comprises 15 residues. Looking up the rest from reference TRBV7-2 and TRBJ2-5 gives the full variable domain: GAGVSQSPSNKVTEKGKDVELRCDPISGHTALYWYRQSLGQGLEFLIYFQGNSAPDKSGLPSDRFSAERTGGSVSTLTIQRTQQEDSAVYLCASSNSGRAGETQYFGPGTRLLVL.

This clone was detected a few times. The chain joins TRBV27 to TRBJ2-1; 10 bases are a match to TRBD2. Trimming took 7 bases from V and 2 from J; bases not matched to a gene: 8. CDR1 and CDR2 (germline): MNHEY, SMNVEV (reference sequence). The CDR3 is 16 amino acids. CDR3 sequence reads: CASMSISGRTYNEQFF. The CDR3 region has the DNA TGTGCCAGCATGAGTATTAGCGGGAGGACCTACAATGAGCAGTTCTTC.

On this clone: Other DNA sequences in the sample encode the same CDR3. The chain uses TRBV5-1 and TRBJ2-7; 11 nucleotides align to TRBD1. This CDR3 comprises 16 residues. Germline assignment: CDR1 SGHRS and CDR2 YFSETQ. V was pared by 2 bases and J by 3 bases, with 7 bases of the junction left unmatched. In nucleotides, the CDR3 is TGCGCCAGCAGCTTAAAGCCGGGACAGGGGGACTACGAGCAGTACTTC. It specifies CASSLKPGQGDYEQYF.

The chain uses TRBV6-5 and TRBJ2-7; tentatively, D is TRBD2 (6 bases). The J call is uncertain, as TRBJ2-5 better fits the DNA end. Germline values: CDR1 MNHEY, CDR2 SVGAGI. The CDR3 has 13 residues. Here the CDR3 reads CASSSPGGLTQYF. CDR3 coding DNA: TGTGCCAGCAGTTCCCCAGGAGGGTTGACCCAGTACTTC.

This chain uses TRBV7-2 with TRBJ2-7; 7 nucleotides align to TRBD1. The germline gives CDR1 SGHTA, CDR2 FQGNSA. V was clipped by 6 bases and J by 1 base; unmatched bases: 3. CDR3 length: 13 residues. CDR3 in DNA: TGTGCCAGCAGGCAGACAGGGTCCTACGAGCAGTACTTC. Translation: CASRQTGSYEQYF.

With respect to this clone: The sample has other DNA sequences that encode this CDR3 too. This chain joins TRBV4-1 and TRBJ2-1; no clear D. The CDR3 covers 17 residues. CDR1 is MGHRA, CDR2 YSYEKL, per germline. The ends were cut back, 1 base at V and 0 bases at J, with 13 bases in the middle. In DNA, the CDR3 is TGCGCCAGCAGCCAAGTAGACATGGGTTTCTCCTACAATGAGCAGTTCTTC. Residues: CASSQVDMGFSYNEQFF.

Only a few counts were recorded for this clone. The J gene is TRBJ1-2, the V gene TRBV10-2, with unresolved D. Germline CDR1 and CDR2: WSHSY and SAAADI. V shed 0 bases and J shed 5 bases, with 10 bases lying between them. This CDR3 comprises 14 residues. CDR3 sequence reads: CASSESYSSYGYTF. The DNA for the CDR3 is TGCGCCAGCAGTGAGTCATACAGCTCATATGGCTACACCTTC.

CDR3 protein: CAFLQAPYEQYF. DNA of the CDR3: TGTGCCTTCCTCCAGGCCCCCTACGAGCAGTACTTC. V is TRBV27 and J is TRBJ2-7, with D unresolved. Germline CDR1 reads MNHEY; CDR2 reads SMNVEV (reference sequence). The CDR3 has 12 amino acids. The V and J ends lost 11 bases and 2 bases respectively, with 13 bases between them.

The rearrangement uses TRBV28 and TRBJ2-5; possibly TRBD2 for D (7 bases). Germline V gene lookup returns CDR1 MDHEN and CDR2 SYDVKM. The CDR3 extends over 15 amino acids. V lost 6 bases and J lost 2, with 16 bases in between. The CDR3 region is CASRGGGSGQETQYF. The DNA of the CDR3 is TGTGCCAGCAGGGGGGGCGGGAGTGGGCAAGAGACCCAGTACTTC.

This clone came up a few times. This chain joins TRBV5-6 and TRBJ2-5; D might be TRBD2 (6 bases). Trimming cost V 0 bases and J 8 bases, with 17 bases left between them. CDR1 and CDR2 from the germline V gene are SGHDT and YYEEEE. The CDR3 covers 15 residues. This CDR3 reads CASSLVGTPLGTQYF. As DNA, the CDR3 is TGTGCCAGCAGCTTGGTTGGGACTCCACTAGGAACCCAGTACTTC.

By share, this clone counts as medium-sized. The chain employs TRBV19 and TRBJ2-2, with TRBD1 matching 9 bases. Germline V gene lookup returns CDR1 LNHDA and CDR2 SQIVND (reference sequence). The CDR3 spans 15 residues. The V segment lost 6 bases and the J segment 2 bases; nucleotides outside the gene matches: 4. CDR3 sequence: CASRTGGPNTGELFF. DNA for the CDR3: TGTGCCAGTAGAACAGGGGGCCCTAACACCGGGGAGCTGTTTTTT. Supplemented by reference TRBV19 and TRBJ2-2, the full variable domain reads DGGITQSPKYLFRKEGQNVTLSCEQNLNHDAMYWYRQDPGQGLRLIYYSQIVNDFQKGDIAEGYSVSREKKESFPLTVTSAQKNPTAFYLCASRTGGPNTGELFFGEGSRLTVL.

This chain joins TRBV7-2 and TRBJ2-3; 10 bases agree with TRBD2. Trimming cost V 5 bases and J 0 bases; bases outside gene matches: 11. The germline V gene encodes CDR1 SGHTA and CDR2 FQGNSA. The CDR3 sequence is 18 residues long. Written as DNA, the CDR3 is TGTGCCAGCAGCGTAGGCGCTAGCGGGGGCCTGAGCACAGATACGCAGTATTTT. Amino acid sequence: CASSVGASGGLSTDTQYF.

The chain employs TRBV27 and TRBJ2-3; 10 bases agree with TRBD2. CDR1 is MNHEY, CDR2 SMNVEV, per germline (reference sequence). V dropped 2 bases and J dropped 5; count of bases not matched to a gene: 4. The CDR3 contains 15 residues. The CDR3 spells CASSLGLAGGDTQYF. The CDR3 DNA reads TGTGCCAGCAGTTTAGGGTTAGCGGGAGGAGATACGCAGTATTTT.

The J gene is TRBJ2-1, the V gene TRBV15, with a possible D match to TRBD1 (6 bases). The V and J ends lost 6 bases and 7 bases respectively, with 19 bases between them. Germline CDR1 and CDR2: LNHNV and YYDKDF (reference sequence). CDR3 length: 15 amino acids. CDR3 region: CATRGDQLGANEQFF. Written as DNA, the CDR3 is TGTGCCACCAGAGGAGACCAGTTGGGGGCGAATGAGCAGTTCTTC. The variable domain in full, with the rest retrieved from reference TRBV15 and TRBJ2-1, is DAMVIQNPRYQVTQFGKPVTLSCSQTLNHNVMYWYQQKSSQAPKLLFHYYDKDFNNEADTPDNFQSRRPNTSFCFLDIRSPGLGDTAMYLCATRGDQLGANEQFFGPGTRLTVL.

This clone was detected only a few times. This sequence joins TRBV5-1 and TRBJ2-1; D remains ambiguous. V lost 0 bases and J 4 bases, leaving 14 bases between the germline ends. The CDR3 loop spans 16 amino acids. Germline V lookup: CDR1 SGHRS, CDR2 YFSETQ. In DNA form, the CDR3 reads TGCGCCAGCAGCTTGGCCGAAAGAGAACCTTACAATGAGCAGTTCTTC. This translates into CASSLAEREPYNEQFF.

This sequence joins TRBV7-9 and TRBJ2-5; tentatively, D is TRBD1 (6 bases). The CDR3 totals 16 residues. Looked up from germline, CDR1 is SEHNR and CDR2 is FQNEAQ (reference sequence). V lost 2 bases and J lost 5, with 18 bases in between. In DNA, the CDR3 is TGTGCCAGCAGCTTACGGTCCAGGGGCGGGTACGAGACCCAGTACTTC. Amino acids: CASSLRSRGGYETQYF.

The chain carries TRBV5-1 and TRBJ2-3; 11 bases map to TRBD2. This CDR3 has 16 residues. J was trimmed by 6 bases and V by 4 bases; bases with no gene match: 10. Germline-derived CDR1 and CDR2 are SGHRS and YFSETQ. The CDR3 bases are TGCGCCAGCAGCCCGGAGACTAGCGGGATGGGGGATACGCAGTATTTT. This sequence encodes CASSPETSGMGDTQYF.